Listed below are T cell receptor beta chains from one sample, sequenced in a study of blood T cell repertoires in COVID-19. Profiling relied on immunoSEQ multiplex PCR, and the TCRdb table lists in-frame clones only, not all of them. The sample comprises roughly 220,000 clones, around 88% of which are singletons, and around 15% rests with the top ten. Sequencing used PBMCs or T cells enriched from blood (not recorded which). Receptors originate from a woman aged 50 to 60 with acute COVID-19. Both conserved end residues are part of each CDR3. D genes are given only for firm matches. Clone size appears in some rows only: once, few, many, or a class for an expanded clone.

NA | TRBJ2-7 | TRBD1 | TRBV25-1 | TGTGCCAGCAGTGGGGGGAACAGGGGCTCCTACGAGCAGTACTTC | CASSGGNRGSYEQYF
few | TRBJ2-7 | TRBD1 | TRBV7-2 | TGTGCCAGCAGCTTAGCGACAGGGATCTCGTACGAGCAGTACTTC | CASSLATGISYEQYF
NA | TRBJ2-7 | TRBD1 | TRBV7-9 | TGTGCCAGCAGCAGACAGGGGGGCCGCTCCTACGAGCAGTACTTC | CASSRQGGRSYEQYF
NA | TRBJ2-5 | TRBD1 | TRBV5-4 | TGTGCCAGCAGCTTGGGACAGGGAGACCAAGAGACCCAGTACTTC | CASSLGQGDQETQYF
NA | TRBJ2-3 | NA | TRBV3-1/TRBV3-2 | TGTGCCAGCAGCCAAGCCCGAGGAGCCGGCCTCAGCACAGATACGCAGTATTTT | CASSQARGAGLSTDTQYF
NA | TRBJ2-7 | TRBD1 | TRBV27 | TGTGCCAGCAGTTTATCGGGGCAGGGGGTCTACGAGCAGTACTTC | CASSLSGQGVYEQYF
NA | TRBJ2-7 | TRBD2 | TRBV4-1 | TGCGCCAGCAGCCAAGACTCCACTAGCGGGTCCTTGGAGCAGTACTTC | CASSQDSTSGSLEQYF
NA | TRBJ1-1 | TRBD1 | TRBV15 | TGTGCCACCAGCCGTCGACAGGGGGCTATAGCTGAAGCTTTCTTT | CATSRRQGAIAEAFF
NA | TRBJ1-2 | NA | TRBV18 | TGTGCCAGCTCACCGCAAAGCGACAGGCTACCCTATGGCTACACCTTC | CASSPQSDRLPYGYTF
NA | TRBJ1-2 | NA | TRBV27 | TGTGCCAGCTCCCTAGGGAGGGGCGACTATGGCTACACCTTC | CASSLGRGDYGYTF
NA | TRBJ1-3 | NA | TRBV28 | TGTGCCAGCAAGTCACAGGGAAGGTTTTTCTCTGGAAACACCATATATTTT | CASKSQGRFFSGNTIYF
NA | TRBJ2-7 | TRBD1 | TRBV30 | TGTGCCTGGAAGAAGACAGGGGGCGGGGCCCGCGAGCAGTACTTC | CAWKKTGGGAREQYF
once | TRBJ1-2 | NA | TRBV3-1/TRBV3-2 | TGTGCCAGCAGCCAAGAGGGTGCCGGGGGGAACTATGGCTACACCTTC | CASSQEGAGGNYGYTF
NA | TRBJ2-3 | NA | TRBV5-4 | TGTGCCAGCAGCTTGATCGTCACAGATACGCAGTATTTT | CASSLIVTDTQYF
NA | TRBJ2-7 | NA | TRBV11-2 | TGTGCCAGCACCCGCCGCGAATCCACCTCCTACGAGCAGTACTTC | CASTRRESTSYEQYF
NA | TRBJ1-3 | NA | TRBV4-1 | TGCGCCAGCAGCCAAGGACAGGTCTACCGTGGAAACACCATATATTTT | CASSQGQVYRGNTIYF
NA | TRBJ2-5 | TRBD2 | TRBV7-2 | TGTGCCAGCAGCTCCCAGAGGCTAGCGGGGCAAGAGACCCAGTACTTC | CASSSQRLAGQETQYF
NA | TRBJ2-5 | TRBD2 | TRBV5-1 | TGCGCCAGCAGCTTGTTACCGGCGCTAACGGGAGGGCAAGAGACCCAGTACTTC | CASSLLPALTGGQETQYF
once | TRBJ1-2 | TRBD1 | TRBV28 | TGTGCCGGAGCAGGGGGCGCGGAGGGCTACACCTTC | CAGAGGAEGYTF
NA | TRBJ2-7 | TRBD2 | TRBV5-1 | TGCGCCAGCAGCTTGGCCCGGGGGGGGCCGTACGAGCAGTACTTC | CASSLARGGPYEQYF
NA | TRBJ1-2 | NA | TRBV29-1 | TGCAGCGTCCCGTCACAGGAAGGATATGGCTACACCTTC | CSVPSQEGYGYTF
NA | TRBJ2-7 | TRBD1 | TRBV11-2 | TGTGCCAGCAGCCAGGACAGGGCCTACGAGCAGTACTTC | CASSQDRAYEQYF
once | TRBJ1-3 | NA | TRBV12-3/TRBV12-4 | TGTGCCAATACGGGGGGAAACACCATATATTTT | CANTGGNTIYF
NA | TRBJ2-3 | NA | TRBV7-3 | TGTGCCAGCAGCTTCAGCAGGGGAAGTCCAGATACGCAGTATTTT | CASSFSRGSPDTQYF
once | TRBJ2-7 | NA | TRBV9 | TGTGCCAGCAGCGAGAGCGCAATGAGCTCCTACGAGCAGTACTTC | CASSESAMSSYEQYF
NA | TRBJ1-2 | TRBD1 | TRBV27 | TGTGCCAGCGGCGAATCGGGACAGGGGAACTATGGCTACACCTTC | CASGESGQGNYGYTF
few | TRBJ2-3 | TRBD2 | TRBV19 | TGTGCCAGTAGTCCCTGGACTAGCGGGATGGGGGATACGCAGTATTTT | CASSPWTSGMGDTQYF
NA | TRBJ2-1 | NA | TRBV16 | TGTGCCAGCAGCCAACCTGTGCAGGAGCAGTTCTTC | CASSQPVQEQFF
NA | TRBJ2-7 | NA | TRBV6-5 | TGTGCCACCGAGGTCGCATTCTCCTACGAGCAGTACTTC | CATEVAFSYEQYF
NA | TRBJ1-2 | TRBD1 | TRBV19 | TGTGCCAGTAGTATAGTCGGGACAGAAGCTAACTATGGCTACACCTTC | CASSIVGTEANYGYTF
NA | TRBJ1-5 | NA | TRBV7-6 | TGTGCCAGCAGCCCCCAACAGGGAAATCAGCCCCAGCATTTT | CASSPQQGNQPQHF
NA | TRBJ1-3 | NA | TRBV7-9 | TGTGCCAGCAGCTTAGGGGACGGGAGCTCTGGAAACACCATATATTTT | CASSLGDGSSGNTIYF
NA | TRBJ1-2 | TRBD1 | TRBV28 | TGTGCCAGCAGCCGGACAGGGAGAGGCTACACCTTC | CASSRTGRGYTF
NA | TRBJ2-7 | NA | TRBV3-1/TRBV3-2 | TGTGCCAGCAGCTACGACTACTCCTACGAGCAGTACTTC | CASSYDYSYEQYF
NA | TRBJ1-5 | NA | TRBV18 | TGTGCCACCGCGGCAGGGATGAATCAGCCCCAGCATTTT | CATAAGMNQPQHF
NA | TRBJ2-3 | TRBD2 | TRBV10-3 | TGTGCCATCAGCCCCTTTAGCGGGAGAGCGGCAGATACGCAGTATTTT | CAISPFSGRAADTQYF
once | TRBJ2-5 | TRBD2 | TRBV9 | TGTGCCAGCAGTCCCATGGGGGGGAGAGCGGAGACCCAGTACTTC | CASSPMGGRAETQYF
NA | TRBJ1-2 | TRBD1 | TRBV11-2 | TGTGCCAGCAGCTTGAACAGGGGTAGTGGCTACACCTTC | CASSLNRGSGYTF
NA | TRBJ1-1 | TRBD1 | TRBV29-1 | TGCAGCGTTGAACCCCGCGGACAGGGCACTGAAGCTTTCTTT | CSVEPRGQGTEAFF
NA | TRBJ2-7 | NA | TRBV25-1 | TGTGCCAGCACCGGAAGGGGTAAAAGCTCCTACGAGCAGTACTTC | CASTGRGKSSYEQYF
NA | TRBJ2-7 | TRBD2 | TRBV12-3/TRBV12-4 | TGTGCCAGCAGTTTAGCACTAGCGGGAGGGTACTTC | CASSLALAGGYF
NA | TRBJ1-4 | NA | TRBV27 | TGTGCCAGCAGCACATGGTCTGGAGAGGAAAAACTGTTTTTT | CASSTWSGEEKLFF
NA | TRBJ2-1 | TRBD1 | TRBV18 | TGTGCCAGCTCATTAAGACAGGGCTACAATGAGCAGTTCTTC | CASSLRQGYNEQFF
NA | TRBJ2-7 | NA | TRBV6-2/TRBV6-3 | TGTGCCAGCAGCCAAAGGAGCTACGAGCAGTACTTC | CASSQRSYEQYF
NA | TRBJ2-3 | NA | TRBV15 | TGTGCCACCAGCAGGCCGGGGGTGGGGACAGATACGCAGTATTTT | CATSRPGVGTDTQYF
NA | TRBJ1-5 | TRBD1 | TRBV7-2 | TGTGCCAGCAGCCCAGGGACAGGGGTTCAGCCCCAGCATTTT | CASSPGTGVQPQHF
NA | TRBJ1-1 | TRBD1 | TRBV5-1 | TGCGCCAGCAGCTTGTTGGGACAGACCAACACTGAAGCTTTCTTT | CASSLLGQTNTEAFF
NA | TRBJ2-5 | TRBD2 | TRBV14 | TGTGCCAGCAGCCAAGGACTAGCGGCCCTTCAAGAGACCCAGTACTTC | CASSQGLAALQETQYF
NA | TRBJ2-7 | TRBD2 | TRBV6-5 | TGTGCCAGCAGCCCCGTAGCGGGAGGCATGGACGAGCAGTACTTC | CASSPVAGGMDEQYF
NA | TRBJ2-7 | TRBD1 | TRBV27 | TGTGCCAGCAAGACGGCCGGGACAGGGAACTACGAGCAGTACTTC | CASKTAGTGNYEQYF
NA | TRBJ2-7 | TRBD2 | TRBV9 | TGTGCCAGCAGCTCAATTGACGGGGGGACCTACGAGCAGTACTTC | CASSSIDGGTYEQYF
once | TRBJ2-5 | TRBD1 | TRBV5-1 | TGCGCCAGCAGCTTCTCGACAGGGGAGATGGAGACCCAGTACTTC | CASSFSTGEMETQYF
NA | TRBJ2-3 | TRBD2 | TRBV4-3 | TGCGCCAGCAGCCAAGATCGGCCTAGCGGAGGCACAGATACGCAGTATTTT | CASSQDRPSGGTDTQYF
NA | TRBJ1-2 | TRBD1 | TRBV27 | TGTGCCAGCAGTCTGCGGACAGGGGGCTTTTATGGCTACACCTTC | CASSLRTGGFYGYTF
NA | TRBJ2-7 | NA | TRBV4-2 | TGTGCCAGCAGCCAAGACCCCTTCGCGCGGAGGAGCTCCTACGAGCAGTACTTC | CASSQDPFARRSSYEQYF
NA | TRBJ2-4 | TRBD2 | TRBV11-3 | TGTGCCAGCAGCTCGGGCTCCGGGACTAGCGGACAAAACATTCAGTACTTC | CASSSGSGTSGQNIQYF
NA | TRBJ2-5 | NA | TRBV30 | TGTGCCTGGAGTGGGCAGGCCCAAGAGACCCAGTACTTC | CAWSGQAQETQYF
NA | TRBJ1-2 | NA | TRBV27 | TGTGCCAGCAGTTTATCTTCCTTTGGCAGGGTAGAGGGCTACACCTTC | CASSLSSFGRVEGYTF